What follows are 4 T cell receptor beta chains derived from one specimen sequenced in a study of OX40 agonist ivuxolimab in advanced cancers. Profiled with immunoSEQ multiplex PCR; TCRdb holds only in-frame clones, not every one. The profile shows around 83,000 clones, around 84% of them singletons. The starting material was CD4+ or CD8+ T cells sorted from blood, obtained in a trial of the OX40 agonist ivuxolimab. These TCRs come from an adult with an advanced solid tumor such as melanoma, head and neck, liver or kidney cancer.

The chain has TRBV7-9 and TRBJ1-3, with D maybe TRBD1 (5 bases). V lost 5 bases to trimming and J lost 0 bases, with 8 bases between them. There are 14 residues in the CDR3. The germline V gene has CDR1 SEHNR and CDR2 FQNEAQ (reference sequence). The CDR3 DNA reads as TGTGCCAGCAGCCTAACAGGCTCTGGAAACACCATATATTTT. Amino acid sequence: CASSLTGSGNTIYF. The full variable domain, its missing parts supplied by reference TRBV7-9 and TRBJ1-3, is DTGVSQNPRHKITKRGQNVTFRCDPISEHNRLYWYRQTLGQGPEFLTYFQNEAQLEKSRLLSDRFSAERPKGSFSTLEIQRTEQGDSAMYLCASSLTGSGNTIYFGEGSWLTVV.

This clone was recorded once. This chain links TRBV11-3 with TRBJ1-4, with D possibly TRBD1 on 6 matching bases. The germline V gene encodes CDR1 SGHNT and CDR2 YENEEA. The CDR3 runs to 14 residues. V gave up 1 base and J gave up 3 bases, with 6 bases separating them. CDR3 sequence: CASSLGQANEKLFF. The CDR3 DNA is TGTGCCAGCAGCTTAGGACAGGCTAATGAAAAACTGTTTTTT. The variable domain in full, completed from reference TRBV11-3 and TRBJ1-4, reads EAGVVQSPRYKIIEKKQPVAFWCNPISGHNTLYWYLQNLGQGPELLIRYENEEAVDDSQLPKDRFSAERLKGVDSTLKIQPAELGDSAVYLCASSLGQANEKLFFGSGTQLSVL.

The chain employs TRBV6-1 and TRBJ1-5; D might be TRBD1 (5 bases). V shed 7 bases and J shed 3 bases, with 10 bases lying between them. This CDR3 is built from 13 residues. In germline, CDR1 is MNHNS, CDR2 SASEGT. This chain's CDR3 is CASNRQLNQPQHF. The CDR3 DNA sequence: TGTGCCAGCAACAGACAGCTCAATCAGCCCCAGCATTTT.

The V gene is TRBV7-2, the J gene TRBJ1-1; D is uncertain. V shed 2 bases and J shed 1 base, with 5 bases lying between them. The CDR3 contains 13 residues. CDR1 SGHTA and CDR2 FQGNSA come from the germline V gene. Here the CDR3 DNA reads TGTGCCAGCAGCTTACAGGCGAACACTGAAGCTTTCTTT. This sequence encodes CASSLQANTEAFF.